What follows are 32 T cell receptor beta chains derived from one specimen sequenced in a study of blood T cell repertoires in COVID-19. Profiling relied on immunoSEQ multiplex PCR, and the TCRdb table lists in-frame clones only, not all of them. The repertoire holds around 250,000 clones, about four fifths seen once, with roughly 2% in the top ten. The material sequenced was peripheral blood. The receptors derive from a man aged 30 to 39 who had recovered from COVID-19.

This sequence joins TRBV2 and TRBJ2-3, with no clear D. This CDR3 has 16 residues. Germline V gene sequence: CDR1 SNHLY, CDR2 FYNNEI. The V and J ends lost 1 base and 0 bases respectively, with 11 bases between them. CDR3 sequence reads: CASSEEVSGSTDTQYF. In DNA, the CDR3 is TGTGCCAGCAGTGAAGAGGTGTCAGGTAGCACAGATACGCAGTATTTT.

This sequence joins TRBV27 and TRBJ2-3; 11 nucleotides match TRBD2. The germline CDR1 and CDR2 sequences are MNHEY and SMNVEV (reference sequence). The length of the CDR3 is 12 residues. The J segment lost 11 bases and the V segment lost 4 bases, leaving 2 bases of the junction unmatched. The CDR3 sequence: CASSSLAGGQYF. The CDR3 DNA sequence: TGTGCCAGCAGTTCGCTAGCGGGGGGGCAGTATTTT.

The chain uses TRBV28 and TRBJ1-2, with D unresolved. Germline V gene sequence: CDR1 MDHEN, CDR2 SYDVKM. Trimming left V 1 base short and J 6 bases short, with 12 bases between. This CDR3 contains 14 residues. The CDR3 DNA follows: TGTGCCAGCAGTTTATCCGCAGTAACTAATGGCTACACCTTC. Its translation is CASSLSAVTNGYTF.

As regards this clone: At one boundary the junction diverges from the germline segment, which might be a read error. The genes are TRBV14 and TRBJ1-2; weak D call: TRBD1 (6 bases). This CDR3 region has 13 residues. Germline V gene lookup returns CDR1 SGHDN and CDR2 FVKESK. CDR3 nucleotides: TGTGCCAGCAGCCAAACAGGGAACTCTGGCTACACCTTC. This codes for CASSQTGNSGYTF.

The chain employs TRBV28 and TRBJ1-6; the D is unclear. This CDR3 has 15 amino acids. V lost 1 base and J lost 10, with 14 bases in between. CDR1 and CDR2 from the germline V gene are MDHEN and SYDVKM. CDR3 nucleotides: TGTGCCAGCAGTTTATATGCTCTCACCCGGTCACCCCTCCACTTT. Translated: CASSLYALTRSPLHF.

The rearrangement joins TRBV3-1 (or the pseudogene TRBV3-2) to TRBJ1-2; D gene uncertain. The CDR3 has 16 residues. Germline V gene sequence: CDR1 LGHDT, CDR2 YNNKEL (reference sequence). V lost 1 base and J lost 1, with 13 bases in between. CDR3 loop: CASSQGWAGDNYGYTF. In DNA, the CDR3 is TGTGCCAGCAGCCAAGGTTGGGCGGGAGATAACTATGGCTACACCTTC.

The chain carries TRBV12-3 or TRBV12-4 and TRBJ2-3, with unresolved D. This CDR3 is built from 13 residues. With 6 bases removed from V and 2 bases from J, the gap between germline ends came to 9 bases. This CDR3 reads CASSTEYTDTQYF. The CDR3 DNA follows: TGTGCCAGCAGCACAGAGTACACAGATACGCAGTATTTT.

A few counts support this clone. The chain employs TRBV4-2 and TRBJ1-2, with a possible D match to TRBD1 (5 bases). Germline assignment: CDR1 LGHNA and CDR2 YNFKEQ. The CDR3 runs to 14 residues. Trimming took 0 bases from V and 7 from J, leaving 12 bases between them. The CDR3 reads CASSQEEGYGGYTF. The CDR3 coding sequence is TGTGCCAGCAGCCAAGAGGAGGGGTACGGTGGCTACACCTTC.

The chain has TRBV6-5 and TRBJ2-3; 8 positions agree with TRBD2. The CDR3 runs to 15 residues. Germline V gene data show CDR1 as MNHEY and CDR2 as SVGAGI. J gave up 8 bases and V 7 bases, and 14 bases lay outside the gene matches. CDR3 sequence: CASTLTPRGEGTQYF. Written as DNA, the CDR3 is TGTGCCAGCACCCTAACCCCGCGGGGGGAGGGTACGCAGTATTTT.

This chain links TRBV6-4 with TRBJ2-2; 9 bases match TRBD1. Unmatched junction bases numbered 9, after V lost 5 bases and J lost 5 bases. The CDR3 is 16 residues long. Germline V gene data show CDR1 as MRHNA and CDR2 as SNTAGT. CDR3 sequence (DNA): TGTGCCAGCAGTACTTTCGGGACAGGGAATACCGGGGAGCTGTTTTTT. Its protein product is CASSTFGTGNTGELFF.

This CDR3 is CASSPRGAGTGELFF. In DNA, the CDR3 is TGTGCCAGCAGCCCTCGGGGGGCTGGGACCGGGGAGCTGTTTTTT. The V gene is TRBV3-1 (or the pseudogene TRBV3-2), the J gene TRBJ2-2, with D possibly matching TRBD2 (7 bases). Germline CDR1 LGHDT, CDR2 YNNKEL (reference sequence). Trimming shortened V by 4 bases and J by 5 bases, and 14 bases separated the two germline ends. CDR3 length: 15 amino acids.

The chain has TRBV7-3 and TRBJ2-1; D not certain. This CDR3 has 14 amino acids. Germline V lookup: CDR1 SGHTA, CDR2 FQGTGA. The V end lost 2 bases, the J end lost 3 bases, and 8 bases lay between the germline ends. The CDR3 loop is CASSLAANYNEQFF. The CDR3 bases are TGTGCCAGCAGCTTAGCGGCAAACTACAATGAGCAGTTCTTC.

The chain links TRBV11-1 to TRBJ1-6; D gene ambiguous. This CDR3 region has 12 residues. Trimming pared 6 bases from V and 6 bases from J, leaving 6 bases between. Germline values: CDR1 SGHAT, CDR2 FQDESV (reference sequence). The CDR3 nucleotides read TGTGCCAGCAGGTTCGGTAATTCACCCCTCCACTTT. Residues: CASRFGNSPLHF.

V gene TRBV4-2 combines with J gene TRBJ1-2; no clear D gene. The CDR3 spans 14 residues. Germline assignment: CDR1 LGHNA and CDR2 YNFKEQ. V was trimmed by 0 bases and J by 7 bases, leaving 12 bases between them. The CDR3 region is CASSQDGESSGYTF. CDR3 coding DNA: TGTGCCAGCAGCCAAGATGGGGAGTCATCTGGCTACACCTTC.

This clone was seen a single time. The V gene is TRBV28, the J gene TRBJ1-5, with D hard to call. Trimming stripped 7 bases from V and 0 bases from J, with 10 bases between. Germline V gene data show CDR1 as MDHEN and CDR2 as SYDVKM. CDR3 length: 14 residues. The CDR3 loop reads CASNNRYSNQPQHF. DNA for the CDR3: TGTGCCAGCAATAACCGGTATAGCAATCAGCCCCAGCATTTT.

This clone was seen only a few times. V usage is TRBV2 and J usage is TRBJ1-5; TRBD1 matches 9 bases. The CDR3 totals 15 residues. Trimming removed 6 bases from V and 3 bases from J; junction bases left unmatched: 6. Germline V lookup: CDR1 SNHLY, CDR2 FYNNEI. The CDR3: CASSLDRGDNQPQHF. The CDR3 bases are TGTGCCAGCAGCCTGGACAGGGGAGACAATCAGCCCCAGCATTTT.

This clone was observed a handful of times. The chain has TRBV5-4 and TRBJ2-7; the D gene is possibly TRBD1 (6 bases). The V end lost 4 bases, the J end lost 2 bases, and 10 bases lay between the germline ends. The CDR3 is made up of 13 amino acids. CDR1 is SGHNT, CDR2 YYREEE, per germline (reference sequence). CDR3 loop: CASSGDNTYEQYF. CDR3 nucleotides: TGTGCCAGCAGCGGGGACAACACCTACGAGCAGTACTTC.

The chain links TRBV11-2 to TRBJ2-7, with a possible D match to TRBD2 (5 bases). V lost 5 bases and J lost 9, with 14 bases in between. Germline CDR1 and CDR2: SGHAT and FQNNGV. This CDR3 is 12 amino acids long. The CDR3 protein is CASSPRLARQYV. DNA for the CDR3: TGTGCCAGCAGCCCAAGGCTAGCAAGGCAGTACGTC.

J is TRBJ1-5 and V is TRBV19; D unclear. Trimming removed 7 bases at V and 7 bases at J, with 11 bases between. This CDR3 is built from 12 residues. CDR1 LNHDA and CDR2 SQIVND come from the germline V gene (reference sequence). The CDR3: CASNLGGQPQHF. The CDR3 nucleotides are TGTGCCAGTAACTTGGGCGGGCAGCCCCAGCATTTT.

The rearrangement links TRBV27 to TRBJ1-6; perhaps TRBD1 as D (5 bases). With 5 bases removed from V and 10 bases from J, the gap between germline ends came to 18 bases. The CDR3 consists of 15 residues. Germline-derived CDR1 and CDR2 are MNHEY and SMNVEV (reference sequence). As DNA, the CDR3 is TGTGCCAGCAGTAGTCAGGGTCTCGGGGGATCACCCCTCCACTTT. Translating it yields CASSSQGLGGSPLHF.

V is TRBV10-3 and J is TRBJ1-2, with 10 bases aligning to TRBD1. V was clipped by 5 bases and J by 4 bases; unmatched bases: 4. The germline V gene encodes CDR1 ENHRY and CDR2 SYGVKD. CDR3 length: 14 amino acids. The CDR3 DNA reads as TGTGCCATCAGTTTACGGACAGGGGGCTATGGCTACACCTTC. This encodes CAISLRTGGYGYTF.

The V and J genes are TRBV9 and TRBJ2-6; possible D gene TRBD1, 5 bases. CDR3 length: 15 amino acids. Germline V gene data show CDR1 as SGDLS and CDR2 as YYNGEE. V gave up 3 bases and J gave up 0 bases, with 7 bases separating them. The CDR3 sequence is CASSEQASGANVLTF. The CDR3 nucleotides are TGTGCCAGCAGCGAACAGGCCTCTGGGGCCAACGTCCTGACTTTC. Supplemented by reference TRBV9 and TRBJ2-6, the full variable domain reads DSGVTQTPKHLITATGQRVTLRCSPRSGDLSVYWYQQSLDQGLQFLIQYYNGEERAKGNILERFSAQQFPDLHSELNLSSLELGDSALYFCASSEQASGANVLTFGAGSRLTVL.

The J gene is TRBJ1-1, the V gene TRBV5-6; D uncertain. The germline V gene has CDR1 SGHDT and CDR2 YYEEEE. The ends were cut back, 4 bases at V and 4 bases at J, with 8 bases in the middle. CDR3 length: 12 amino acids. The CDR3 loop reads CASSLWSTEAFF. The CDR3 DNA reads TGTGCCAGCAGCCTGTGGAGCACTGAAGCTTTCTTT.

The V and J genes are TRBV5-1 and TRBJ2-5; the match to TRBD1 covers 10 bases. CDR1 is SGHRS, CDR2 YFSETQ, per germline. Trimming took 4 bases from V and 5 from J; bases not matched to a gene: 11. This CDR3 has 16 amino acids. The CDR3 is CASSPATGGAGETQYF. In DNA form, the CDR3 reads TGCGCCAGCAGCCCGGCGACAGGGGGCGCGGGGGAGACCCAGTACTTC.

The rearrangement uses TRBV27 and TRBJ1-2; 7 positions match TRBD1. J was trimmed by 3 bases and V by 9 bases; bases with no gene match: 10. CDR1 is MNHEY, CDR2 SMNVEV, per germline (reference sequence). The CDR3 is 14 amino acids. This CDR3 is CASHRQGADYGYTF. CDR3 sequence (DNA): TGTGCCAGTCACCGACAGGGCGCCGACTATGGCTACACCTTC.

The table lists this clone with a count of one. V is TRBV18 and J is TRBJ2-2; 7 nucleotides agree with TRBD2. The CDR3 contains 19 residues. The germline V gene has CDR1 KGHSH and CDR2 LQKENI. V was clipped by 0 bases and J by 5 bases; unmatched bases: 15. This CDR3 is CASSPPATSYPSGTGELFF. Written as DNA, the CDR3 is TGTGCCAGCTCACCACCGGCGACTAGCTACCCTTCAGGGACCGGGGAGCTGTTTTTT.

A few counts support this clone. This CDR3 reads CASRAGTPSSYNSPLHF. CDR3 DNA sequence: TGCGCCAGCAGAGCCGGGACACCGAGCTCCTATAATTCACCCCTCCACTTT. This chain connects TRBV5-1 to TRBJ1-6; maybe TRBD1 (6 bases). The ends were cut back, 5 bases at V and 0 bases at J, with 15 bases in the middle. Germline V gives CDR1 SGHRS, CDR2 YFSETQ. The CDR3 loop spans 17 amino acids.

CDR3 nucleotides: TGTGCAAGTCGCTTAGCGAACCGCAGGGCGCGTCAGCCCCAGCATTTT. Translating it yields CASRLANRRARQPQHF. The V and J genes are TRBV12-2 and TRBJ1-5; the tabulated D call, TRBD1, remains unverified against the DNA. TRBV12-2 is an annotated pseudogene. The CDR3 runs 16 residues.

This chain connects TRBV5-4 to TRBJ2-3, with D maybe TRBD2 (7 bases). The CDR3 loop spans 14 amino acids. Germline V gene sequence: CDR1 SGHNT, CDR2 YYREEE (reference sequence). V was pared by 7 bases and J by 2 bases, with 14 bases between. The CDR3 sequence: CASFGGLDTDTQYF. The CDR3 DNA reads TGTGCCAGCTTCGGGGGGCTAGACACAGATACGCAGTATTTT.

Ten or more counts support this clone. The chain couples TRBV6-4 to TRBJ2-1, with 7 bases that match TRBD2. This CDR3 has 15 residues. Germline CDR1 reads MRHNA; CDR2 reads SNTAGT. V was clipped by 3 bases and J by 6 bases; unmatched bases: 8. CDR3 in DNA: TGTGCCAGCAGTGAATCGGGGGGTCACTCCAATGAGCAGTTCTTC. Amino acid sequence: CASSESGGHSNEQFF.

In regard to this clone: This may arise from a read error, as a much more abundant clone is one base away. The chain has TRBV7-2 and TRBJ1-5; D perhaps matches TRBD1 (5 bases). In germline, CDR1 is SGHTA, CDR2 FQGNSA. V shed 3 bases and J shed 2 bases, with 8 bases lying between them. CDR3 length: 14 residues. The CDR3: CASSLGQGNQPQHF. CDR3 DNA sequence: TGTGCCAGCAGCTTGGGGCAGGGCAATCAGCCCCAGCATTTT.

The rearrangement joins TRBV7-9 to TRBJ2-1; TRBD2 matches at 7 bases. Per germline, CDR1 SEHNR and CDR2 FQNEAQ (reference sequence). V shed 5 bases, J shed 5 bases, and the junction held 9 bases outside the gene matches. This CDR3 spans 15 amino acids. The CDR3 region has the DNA TGTGCCAGCAGCCCCCGGGGGGAGGTTGACAATGAGCAGTTCTTC. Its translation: CASSPRGEVDNEQFF.